The sequence of this T cell receptor beta chain was determined in a study of OX40 agonist ivuxolimab in advanced cancers. Study context: Patients assigned to dose escalation were diagnosed with hepatocellular carcinoma, melanoma, renal cell or head and neck cancer. Overall study results and limits: Near-lowest levels of clonal expansion characterized partial responders at 0.1-3.0 mg/kg.

The germline V gene has CDR1 MDHEN and CDR2 SYDVKM. Deletions cut 7 bases from V and 8 bases from J, with 27 bases between. This CDR3 contains 18 residues. Samples of blood were obtained at baseline, on cycle 4 day 1, and on cycle 7 day 1. Some clones are missing from TCRdb's copy, which holds only in-frame ones; the method was immunoSEQ multiplex PCR. The sample includes approximately 91,000 clones, 80% to 90% of them seen just once. A word on this clone: Antigen unknown.

The TCR sequence derives from an adult with an advanced solid tumor such as melanoma, head and neck, liver or kidney cancer. The rearrangement uses TRBV28 and TRBJ1-6; tentative D call: TRBD1 (5 bases). The material sequenced was CD4+ or CD8+ T cells sorted from blood, taken in a trial of the OX40 agonist ivuxolimab. This CDR3 reads CASTLSGTLIKDDSPLHF. The CDR3 region has the DNA TGTGCCAGCACCCTATCTGGGACCCTGATTAAGGATGATTCACCCCTCCACTTT.